Detailed here is one T cell receptor beta chain. The antigen remains undetermined. The treatment here: about 20 received Ad26.COV2.S at low or high dose, single or two shots; roughly five received placebo; per-sample allocation not given. It was on day 63 after the first vaccine or placebo injection that samples were taken. With V trimmed by 7 bases and J by 0 bases, 5 bases remained unmatched. This CDR3 is built from 15 residues. Per germline, CDR1 MNHEY and CDR2 SVGAGI. Clones were sequenced by immunoSEQ multiplex PCR, and TCRdb holds only the in-frame ones, with some missing. There are 400,000 to 450,000 clones in the sample; around nine tenths occur only once, and 10% to 15% lies in the top ten. The data were obtained in a study of Ad26.COV2.S vaccination and SARS-CoV-2 variants. Study-wide context: Participants got Ad26.COV2.S intramuscularly, once or twice 56 days apart.

General study findings and limits: Vaccine and placebo groups showed comparable non-spike TCR breadth.

The receptor was derived from a person aged 18 to 59 who received the Ad26.COV2.S COVID-19 vaccine or a placebo. Sequencing was performed on peripheral blood, taken in a trial of Ad26.COV2.S vaccine versus placebo. V usage is TRBV6-5 and J usage is TRBJ1-4; 7 bases align to TRBD1. The CDR3 is CASNPGTATNEKLFF. The DNA of the CDR3 is TGTGCCAGCAATCCAGGGACAGCAACTAATGAAAAACTGTTTTTT.